This T cell receptor beta chain was documented in a study of T-cell memory formation after mild COVID-19. Study-wide context: TCR clustering was largely donor specific.

Study-wide points: Those CD4+ clones that contracted were mainly in CM and EM (CD8+ ones in EMRA).

TCRdb reprocessed the 5' RACE reads via MiXCR and lists one record per CDR3 protein. The profile shows 200,000 to 300,000 distinct CDR3 sequences, about 16% of them singletons. Trimming took 3 bases from V and 13 from J; bases not matched to a gene: 6. Germline V gives CDR1 GTSNPN, CDR2 SVGIG (reference sequence). The CDR3 covers 12 residues. As concerns this clonotype: Its antigen is not known.

Sequencing was carried out using PBMCs or a T cell subset sorted from them (not recorded which). The origin of this receptor is an adult woman who had mild COVID-19 (a few samples of this study predate the infection). Cell type and time point are not known. The chain couples TRBV30 to TRBJ2-1; TRBD2 agrees at 10 bases. The CDR3 protein is CAWRPLAGDQFF. CDR3 DNA sequence: TGTGCCTGGAGGCCCCTAGCGGGGGATCAGTTCTTC.